The 12 T cell receptor beta chains listed next were all sequenced from one sample in a study of blood T cell repertoires in COVID-19. The table came from immunoSEQ multiplex PCR; TCRdb's copy has only in-frame clones and leaves some out. The sample records 210,000 or so clones, around 80% being singletons. The sequencing input was peripheral blood. The receptors stem from a woman aged 80 or over with COVID-19, enrolled during active disease.

The V call is TRBV25-1, the J call TRBJ2-2, with D tentatively TRBD2 (7 bases). Germline V CDR1 and CDR2: MGHDK, SYGVNS. CDR3 length: 16 residues. V was pared by 4 bases and J by 5 bases, with 17 bases between. CDR3 DNA sequence: TGTGCCAGCAGTGTATGGGGGGGCCGGGGAACCGGGGAGCTGTTTTTT. This sequence encodes CASSVWGGRGTGELFF.

The chain combines TRBV5-1 with TRBJ2-5; D possibly corresponds to TRBD2 (5 bases). Germline V gives CDR1 SGHRS, CDR2 YFSETQ. The CDR3 sequence is 15 residues long. V lost 3 bases to trimming and J lost 5 bases, with 17 bases between them. CDR3 DNA sequence: TGCGCCAGCAGCTCGAGGACTGGCGCTTCGGAGACCCAGTACTTC. Residues: CASSSRTGASETQYF.

The V gene is TRBV5-4, the J gene TRBJ2-5; the match to TRBD2 covers 10 bases. The CDR3 covers 15 residues. The V segment lost 5 bases and the J segment 4 bases; nucleotides outside the gene matches: 8. Looked up from germline, CDR1 is SGHNT and CDR2 is YYREEE (reference sequence). CDR3 sequence: CASREGLASLETQYF. CDR3 DNA: TGTGCCAGCAGGGAGGGACTAGCGTCGTTAGAGACCCAGTACTTC. The full variable domain, in which reference TRBV5-4 and TRBJ2-5 provide the parts outside the CDR3, is ETGVTQSPTHLIKTRGQQVTLRCSSQSGHNTVSWYQQALGQGPQFIFQYYREEENGRGNFPPRFSGLQFPNYSSELNVNALELDDSALYLCASREGLASLETQYFGPGTRLLVL.

This chain joins TRBV19 and TRBJ2-1; tentatively, D is TRBD1 (6 bases). CDR1 is LNHDA, CDR2 SQIVND, per germline (reference sequence). Trimming pared 6 bases from V and 6 bases from J, leaving 21 bases between. CDR3 size: 16 residues. This CDR3 is CASSPRGSLRGNEQFF. The CDR3 region has the DNA TGTGCCAGTAGCCCAAGGGGGTCCCTCCGAGGCAATGAGCAGTTCTTC.

This clone showed up just a few times. This chain joins TRBV13 and TRBJ2-5; 8 nucleotides match TRBD2. The CDR3 is 19 residues long. Germline loops: CDR1 PRHDT, CDR2 FYEKMQ (reference sequence). The ends lost 2 bases at V and 2 bases at J; junction bases unmatched: 16. The CDR3 DNA sequence: TGTGCCAGCAGCTTAACAGCGGGGGCCCACTATAACCCTCAAGAGACCCAGTACTTC. Translating it yields CASSLTAGAHYNPQETQYF.

This chain joins TRBV3-1 (or the pseudogene TRBV3-2) and TRBJ1-2; a possible D gene is TRBD1 (5 bases). V was pared by 3 bases and J by 8 bases, with 7 bases between. The CDR3 has 11 amino acids. Germline CDR1 and CDR2: LGHDT and YNNKEL (reference sequence). For the CDR3, the DNA is TGTGCCAGCAGCCATGGGGCCGGCTACACCTTC. It yields the protein CASSHGAGYTF.

The V and J genes are TRBV5-4 and TRBJ1-1; 9 nucleotides line up with TRBD1. Germline V gene data show CDR1 as SGHNT and CDR2 as YYREEE (reference sequence). The J segment lost 1 base and the V segment lost 2 bases, leaving 3 bases of the junction unmatched. This CDR3 is built from 15 residues. The CDR3 protein is CASSFPGQGNTEAFF. The CDR3 coding sequence is TGTGCCAGCAGCTTTCCGGGACAGGGGAACACTGAAGCTTTCTTT.

This chain uses TRBV6-2 or TRBV6-3 with TRBJ2-1, with D unresolved. This CDR3 is built from 11 residues. Germline CDR1 reads MNHEY; CDR2 reads SVGEGT. V shed 2 bases and J shed 8 bases, with 4 bases lying between them. The CDR3 DNA sequence: TGTGCCAGCAGTTACCGGGATGAGCAGTTCTTC. Amino acids: CASSYRDEQFF.

The J gene is TRBJ1-5, the V gene TRBV6-5; the D gene is possibly TRBD1 (5 bases). Trimming left V 6 bases short and J 0 bases short, with 12 bases between. CDR3 length: 15 amino acids. CDR1 and CDR2 (germline): MNHEY, SVGAGI. CDR3 nucleotide sequence: TGTGCCAGCAGACCCCAGGGTACTAGCAATCAGCCCCAGCATTTT. Its translation: CASRPQGTSNQPQHF.

The chain is built from TRBV19 and TRBJ1-5; 7 bases align to TRBD1. Germline V lookup: CDR1 LNHDA, CDR2 SQIVND (reference sequence). The CDR3 length is 16 residues. V lost 6 bases to trimming and J lost 3 bases; unmatched junction nucleotides: 11. CDR3 sequence (DNA): TGTGCCAGTAGCCCACTACAGGGGACATACAATCAGCCCCAGCATTTT. Protein product: CASSPLQGTYNQPQHF.

The chain couples TRBV10-3 to TRBJ2-4; tentatively, D is TRBD2 (5 bases). This CDR3 region has 14 residues. In germline, CDR1 is ENHRY, CDR2 SYGVKD. The germline V and J ends were trimmed by 7 bases and 0 bases, with 10 bases remaining between them. The CDR3 DNA reads as TGTGCCATCATGGCGGGCCTAGCCAAAAACATTCAGTACTTC. Amino acid sequence: CAIMAGLAKNIQYF.

The chain employs TRBV5-1 and TRBJ2-1; a possible D gene is TRBD2 (5 bases). Germline loops: CDR1 SGHRS, CDR2 YFSETQ. The CDR3 totals 13 residues. V was shortened by 4 bases and J by 4 bases, with 9 bases between the two germline ends. CDR3 bases: TGCGCCAGCAGCCCGGCGGGTTACAATGAGCAGTTCTTC. Amino acid sequence: CASSPAGYNEQFF.